This T cell receptor beta chain stems from a study of blood T cell repertoires in COVID-19. The repertoire was sequenced with immunoSEQ multiplex PCR; TCRdb's copy has only in-frame clones and lacks some. The data show about 160,000 clones, approximately 92% seen once. V was clipped by 4 bases and J by 1 base; unmatched bases: 13. This CDR3 has 18 residues. The V gene's germline CDR1 is KGHSH and CDR2 LQKENI. Sequenced sample: peripheral blood. This receptor was identified in a man aged 30-40 years with COVID-19, enrolled during active disease. This rearrangement joins TRBV18 to TRBJ2-5; 9 bases match TRBD1. The CDR3 bases are TGTGCCAGCTCACTAATGCGACCGGGACAGGGTCCCCAAGAGACCCAGTACTTC. Translated, it gives CASSLMRPGQGPQETQYF.